This TCR beta chain was captured in a study of shared clonotypes between healthy human individuals. TCRdb keeps only in-frame clones here, not all; method: immunoSEQ multiplex PCR. The sample consists of a few million clones, roughly 92% of them appearing once. Germline values: CDR1 LNHDA, CDR2 SQIVND (reference sequence). J lost 4 bases, V lost 11 bases, and 5 bases had no gene match. This CDR3 spans 13 amino acids. The origin of this receptor is a man aged 18-30 years in good health. V gene TRBV19 combines with J gene TRBJ2-1; 10 nucleotides align to TRBD2. Source material: naive CD4+ T cells sorted from blood. Subset indicated: CD45RA+ positively selected. DNA of the CDR3: TGTGCCGTAAGCGGGAGGGAGTACAATGAGCAGTTCTTC. Protein: CAVSGREYNEQFF.